The 16 T cell receptor beta chains below all came from one sample that was sequenced in a study of T cells expressing NK-cell markers (dated by TCRdb to 2020 to 2021). Receptors were amplified or captured by 5' RACE. TCRdb shows the sequencer as Illumina HiSeq 2000. The reads were reprocessed in TCRdb, with one entry per CDR3 protein sequence and no accompanying DNA. The table of this sample itemizes 550,000 or so distinct CDR3 sequences. Around 3.3% of the sample is held by the ten biggest clonotypes. The sample comprised blood T cells: a sorted CD56 or NKG2C T cell subset, CD4+ or CD8+ T cells, or bulk PBMC T cells (not recorded which). Source of these receptors: a man between 18 and 35 years old in good health. Donor details come from another sample of the same person, matched by shared clones.

The chain has TRBV5-1 and TRBJ1-1; TCRdb selects TRBD1, and the lack of DNA leaves this call unchecked. The CDR3 runs to 13 residues. Germline-derived CDR1 and CDR2 are SGHRS and YFSETQ. The CDR3 is CASKGTENTEAFF.

The rearrangement uses TRBV27 and TRBJ2-1; TCRdb lists TRBD1, though no DNA is available to test this call. The V gene's germline CDR1 is MNHEY and CDR2 SMNVEV (reference sequence). CDR3 size: 16 residues. CDR3 sequence reads: CARPGTYRKKDNEQFF.

J is TRBJ2-7 and V is TRBV12-3 or TRBV12-4; TCRdb reports TRBD2, a call that lacks DNA to check it against. The CDR3 totals 15 residues. The CDR3 sequence: CASSRQREVSYEQYF.

The chain uses TRBV20-1 and TRBJ1-2. Germline V gene sequence: CDR1 DFQATT, CDR2 SNEGSKA (reference sequence). The CDR3 extends over 13 amino acids. The CDR3: CSATAVDFFSYTF.

V usage is TRBV7-9 and J usage is TRBJ2-5; the D gene TCRdb calls, TRBD1, cannot be checked with no DNA. This CDR3 comprises 15 residues. Germline V gene lookup returns CDR1 SEHNR and CDR2 FQNEAQ (reference sequence). Here the CDR3 reads CASSSLGNRGETQYF. The entire variable domain, with the rest obtained from reference TRBV7-9 and TRBJ2-5, is as follows: DTGVSQNPRHKITKRGQNVTFRCDPISEHNRLYWYRQTLGQGPEFLTYFQNEAQLEKSRLLSDRFSAERPKGSFSTLEIQRTEQGDSAMYLCASSSLGNRGETQYFGPGTRLLVL.

V and J are TRBV7-9 and TRBJ1-1; TCRdb calls TRBD1, which cannot be checked without DNA. Per germline, CDR1 SEHNR and CDR2 FQNEAQ (reference sequence). The CDR3 runs to 13 residues. Here the CDR3 reads CASSLAIRAWAFF.

The chain links TRBV20-1 to TRBJ1-1. CDR1 is DFQATT, CDR2 SNEGSKA, per germline (reference sequence). The CDR3 loop spans 13 amino acids. This chain's CDR3 is CSASRTEVTEAFF.

The chain combines TRBV9 with TRBJ2-2; with no DNA, the TCRdb D assignment of TRBD2 cannot be verified. The CDR3 loop spans 15 amino acids. Germline V gene data show CDR1 as SGDLS and CDR2 as YYNGEE. The CDR3 sequence is CASSLSGLTSGELFF.

This CDR3 is CASSEALPSGTSTGELFF. The chain combines TRBV2 with TRBJ2-2; TCRdb selects TRBD2, and the lack of DNA leaves this call unchecked. Germline CDR1 and CDR2: SNHLY and FYNNEI. The CDR3 is 18 amino acids.

J is TRBJ2-7 and V is TRBV6-1; as DNA is missing, the TRBD1 call by TCRdb cannot be tested. The length of the CDR3 is 13 residues. Germline V gene data show CDR1 as MNHNS and CDR2 as SASEGT. The CDR3 loop reads CASSTGEGNEQYF.

V gene TRBV30 combines with J gene TRBJ1-6. CDR1 is GTSNPN and CDR2 is SVGIG in the germline V gene (reference sequence). There are 16 residues in the CDR3. This CDR3 is CAWRPRRSSYNSPLHF.

The chain joins TRBV3-1 to TRBJ2-1; the TCRdb call, TRBD2, lacks DNA for checking. CDR3 length: 15 amino acids. Looked up from germline, CDR1 is LGHDT and CDR2 is YNNKEL (reference sequence). CDR3 sequence: CASTPGGDSYNEQFF.

This rearrangement joins TRBV27 to TRBJ2-4; TCRdb designates TRBD1, a call that cannot be tested without DNA. The CDR3 extends over 15 amino acids. In germline, CDR1 is MNHEY, CDR2 SMNVEV (reference sequence). The CDR3 is CASSQYRDKESIQYF.

V usage is TRBV27 and J usage is TRBJ2-1; TCRdb's D call, TRBD1, is unchecked because there is no DNA. Germline CDR1 reads MNHEY; CDR2 reads SMNVEV (reference sequence). The CDR3 sequence is 13 residues long. This chain's CDR3 is CASSPLSANEQFF.

This chain connects TRBV18 to TRBJ2-2. Germline values: CDR1 KGHSH, CDR2 LQKENI. This CDR3 spans 15 amino acids. The CDR3 protein is CASSSSNMNTGELFF.

The chain carries TRBV20-1 and TRBJ2-5; TCRdb picks TRBD2, but there is no DNA to check that call. Germline values: CDR1 DFQATT, CDR2 SNEGSKA (reference sequence). The CDR3 length is 16 residues. CDR3 loop: CSATSGLAGGRETQYF.